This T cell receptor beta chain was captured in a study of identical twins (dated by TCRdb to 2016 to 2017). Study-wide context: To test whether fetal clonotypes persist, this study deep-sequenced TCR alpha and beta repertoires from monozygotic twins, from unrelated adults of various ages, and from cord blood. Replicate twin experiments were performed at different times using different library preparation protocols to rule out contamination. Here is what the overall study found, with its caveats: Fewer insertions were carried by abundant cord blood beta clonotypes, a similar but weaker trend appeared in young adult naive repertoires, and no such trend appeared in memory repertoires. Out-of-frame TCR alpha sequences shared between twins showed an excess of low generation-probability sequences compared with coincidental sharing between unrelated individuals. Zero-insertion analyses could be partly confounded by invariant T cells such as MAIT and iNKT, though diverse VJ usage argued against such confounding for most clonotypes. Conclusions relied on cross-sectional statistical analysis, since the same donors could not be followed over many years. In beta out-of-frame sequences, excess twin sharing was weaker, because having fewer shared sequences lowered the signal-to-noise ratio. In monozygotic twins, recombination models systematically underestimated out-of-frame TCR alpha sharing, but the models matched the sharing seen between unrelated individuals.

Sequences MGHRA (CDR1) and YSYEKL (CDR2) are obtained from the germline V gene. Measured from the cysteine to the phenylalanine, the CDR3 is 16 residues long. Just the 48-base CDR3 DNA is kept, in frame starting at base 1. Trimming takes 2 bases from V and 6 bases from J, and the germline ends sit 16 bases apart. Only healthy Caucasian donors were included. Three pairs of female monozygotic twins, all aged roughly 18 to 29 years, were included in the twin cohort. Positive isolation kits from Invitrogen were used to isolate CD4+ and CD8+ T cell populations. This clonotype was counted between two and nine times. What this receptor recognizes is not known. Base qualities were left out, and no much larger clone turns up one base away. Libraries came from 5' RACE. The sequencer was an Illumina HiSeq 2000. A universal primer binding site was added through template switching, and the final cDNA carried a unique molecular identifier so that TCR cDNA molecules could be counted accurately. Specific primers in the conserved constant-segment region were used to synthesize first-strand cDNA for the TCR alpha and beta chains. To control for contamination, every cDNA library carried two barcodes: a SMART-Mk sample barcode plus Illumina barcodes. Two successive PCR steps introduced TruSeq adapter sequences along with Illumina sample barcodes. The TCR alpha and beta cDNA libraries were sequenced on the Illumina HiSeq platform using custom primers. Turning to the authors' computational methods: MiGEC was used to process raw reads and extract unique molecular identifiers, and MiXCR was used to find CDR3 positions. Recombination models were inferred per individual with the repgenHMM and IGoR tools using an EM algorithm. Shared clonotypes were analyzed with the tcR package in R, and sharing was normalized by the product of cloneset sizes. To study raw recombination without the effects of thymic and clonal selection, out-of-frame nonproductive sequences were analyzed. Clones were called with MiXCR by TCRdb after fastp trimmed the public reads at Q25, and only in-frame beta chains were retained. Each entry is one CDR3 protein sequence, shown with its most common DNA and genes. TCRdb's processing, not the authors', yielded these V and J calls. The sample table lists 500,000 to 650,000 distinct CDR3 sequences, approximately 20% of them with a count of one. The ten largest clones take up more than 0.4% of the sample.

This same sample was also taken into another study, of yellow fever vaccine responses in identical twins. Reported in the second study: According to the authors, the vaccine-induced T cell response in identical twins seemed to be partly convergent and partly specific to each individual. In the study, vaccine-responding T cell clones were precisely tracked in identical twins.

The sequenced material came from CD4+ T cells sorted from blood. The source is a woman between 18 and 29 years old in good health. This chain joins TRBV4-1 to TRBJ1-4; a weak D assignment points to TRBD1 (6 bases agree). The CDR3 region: CASSQPSGGYDEKLFF. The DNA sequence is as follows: TGCGCCAGCAGCCAACCATCGGGGGGCTACGATGAAAAACTGTTTTTT.